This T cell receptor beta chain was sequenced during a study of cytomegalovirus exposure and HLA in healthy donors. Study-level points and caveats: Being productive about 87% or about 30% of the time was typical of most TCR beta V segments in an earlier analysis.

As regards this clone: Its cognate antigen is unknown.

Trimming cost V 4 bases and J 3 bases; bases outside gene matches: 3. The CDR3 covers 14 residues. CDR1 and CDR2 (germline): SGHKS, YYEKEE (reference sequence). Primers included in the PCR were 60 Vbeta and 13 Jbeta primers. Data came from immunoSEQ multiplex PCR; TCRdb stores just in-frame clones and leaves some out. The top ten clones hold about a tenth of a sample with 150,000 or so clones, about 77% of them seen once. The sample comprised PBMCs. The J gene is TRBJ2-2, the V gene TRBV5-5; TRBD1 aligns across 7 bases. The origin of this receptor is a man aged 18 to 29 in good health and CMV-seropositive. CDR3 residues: CASSHGQDTGELFF. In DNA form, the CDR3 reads TGTGCCAGCAGCCACGGACAGGACACCGGGGAGCTGTTTTTT.